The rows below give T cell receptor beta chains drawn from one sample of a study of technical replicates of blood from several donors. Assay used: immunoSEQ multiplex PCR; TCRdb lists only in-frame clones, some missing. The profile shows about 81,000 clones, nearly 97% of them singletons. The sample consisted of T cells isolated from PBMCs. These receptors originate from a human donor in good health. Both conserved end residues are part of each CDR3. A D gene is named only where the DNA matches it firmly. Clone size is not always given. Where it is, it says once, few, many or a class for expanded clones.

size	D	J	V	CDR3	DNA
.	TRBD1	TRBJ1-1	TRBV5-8	CASSPGGTANTEAFF	TGTGCCAGCAGCCCGGGAGGGACAGCCAACACTGAAGCTTTCTTT
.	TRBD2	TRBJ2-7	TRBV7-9	CASSFREGRYEQYF	TGTGCCAGCAGCTTCCGGGAGGGACGCTACGAGCAGTACTTC
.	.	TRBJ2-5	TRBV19	CASSSQGFGETQYF	TGTGCCAGTAGTAGCCAGGGATTTGGGGAGACCCAGTACTTC
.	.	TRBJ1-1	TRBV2	CASREDSHKEAFF	TGTGCCAGCAGGGAGGACAGTCACAAGGAGGCTTTCTTT
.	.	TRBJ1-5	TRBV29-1	CSVELGQGNQPQHF	TGCAGCGTTGAACTTGGGCAGGGAAATCAGCCCCAGCATTTT
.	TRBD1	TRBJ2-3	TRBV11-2	CASSQSGTAQYF	TGTGCCAGCAGCCAATCCGGGACAGCGCAGTATTTT
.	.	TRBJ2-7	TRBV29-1	CSVSPGYEQYF	TGCAGCGTTTCCCCCGGGTACGAGCAGTACTTC
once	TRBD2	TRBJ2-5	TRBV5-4	CASSLGLAGETQYF	TGTGCCAGCAGCTTGGGCCTAGCGGGTGAGACCCAGTACTTC
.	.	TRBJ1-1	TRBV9	CASSVVDTEAFF	TGTGCCAGCAGCGTAGTCGACACTGAAGCTTTCTTT
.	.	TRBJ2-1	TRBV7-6	CASSLIRIASYNEQFF	TGTGCCAGCAGCTTAATTCGGATAGCCTCCTACAATGAGCAGTTCTTC
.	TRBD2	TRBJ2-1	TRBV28	CASSLLAGVSVSSYNEQFF	TGTGCCAGCAGTTTACTGGCGGGAGTTAGTGTAAGCTCCTACAATGAGCAGTTCTTC
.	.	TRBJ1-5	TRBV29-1	CSVAGNNQPQHF	TGCAGCGTTGCGGGGAACAATCAGCCCCAGCATTTT
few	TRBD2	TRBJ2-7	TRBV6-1	CASSGSSGRLYYEQYF	TGTGCCAGCAGTGGGAGTAGCGGGAGGCTCTACTACGAGCAGTACTTC
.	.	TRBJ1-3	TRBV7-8	CASSRIDYRDSGNTIYF	TGTGCCAGCAGCCGAATTGATTACAGGGACTCTGGAAACACCATATATTTT
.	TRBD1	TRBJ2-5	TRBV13	CASSADRGSQETQYF	TGTGCCAGCAGCGCAGACAGGGGATCTCAAGAGACCCAGTACTTC
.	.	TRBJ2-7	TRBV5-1	CASSLESGINEQYF	TGCGCCAGCAGCTTGGAGTCAGGGATTAACGAGCAGTACTTC
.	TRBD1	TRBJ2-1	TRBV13	CASSSRDRGFNEQFF	TGTGCCAGCAGCTCCCGGGACAGGGGTTTCAATGAGCAGTTCTTC
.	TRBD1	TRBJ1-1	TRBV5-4	CASSPRDSTSQAFF	TGTGCCAGCAGCCCAAGGGACAGCACCAGCCAAGCTTTCTTT
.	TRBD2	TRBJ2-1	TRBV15	CATSIGTSGTWEQFF	TGTGCCACCAGCATCGGGACTAGCGGGACATGGGAGCAGTTCTTC
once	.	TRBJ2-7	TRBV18	CASSPQLAGFAYEQYF	TGTGCCAGCTCACCACAGCTCGCGGGATTTGCGTACGAGCAGTACTTC
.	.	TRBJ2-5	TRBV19	CASKREGTGRDQETQYF	TGTGCCAGTAAACGGGAAGGAACAGGGAGAGACCAAGAGACCCAGTACTTC
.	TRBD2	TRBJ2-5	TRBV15	CATSKGLAEETQYF	TGTGCCACCAGCAAGGGACTAGCGGAAGAGACCCAGTACTTC
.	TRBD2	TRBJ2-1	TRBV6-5	CASRIAGGRNEQFF	TGTGCCAGCAGAATAGCGGGAGGCCGCAATGAGCAGTTCTTC
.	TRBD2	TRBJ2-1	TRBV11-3	CASSPNSGPYNEQFF	TGTGCCAGCAGCCCAAATAGCGGGCCATACAATGAGCAGTTCTTC
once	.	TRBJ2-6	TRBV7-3	CASSLPGNGANVLTF	TGTGCCAGCAGCTTACCGGGTAATGGGGCCAACGTCCTGACTTTC
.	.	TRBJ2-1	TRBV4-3	CASSQGSGDYNEQFF	TGCGCCAGCAGCCAAGGTAGCGGAGATTACAATGAGCAGTTCTTC
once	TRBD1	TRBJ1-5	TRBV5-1	CASSLGQGGNQPQHF	TGCGCCAGCAGCCTGGGACAGGGAGGCAATCAGCCCCAGCATTTT
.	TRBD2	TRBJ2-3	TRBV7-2	CASSHRVYDWERGSDTQYF	TGTGCCAGCAGCCATAGAGTATACGACTGGGAGCGGGGATCGGATACGCAGTATTTT
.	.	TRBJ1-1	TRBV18	CASSPSGGHTEAFF	TGTGCCAGCTCACCCTCGGGAGGACACACTGAAGCTTTCTTT
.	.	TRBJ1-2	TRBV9	CASSPSEGRVGGYTF	TGTGCCAGCAGCCCCTCTGAAGGCAGGGTTGGTGGCTACACCTTC
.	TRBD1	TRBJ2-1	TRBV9	CASSPGTGSYNEQFF	TGTGCCAGCAGCCCCGGGACAGGATCCTACAATGAGCAGTTCTTC
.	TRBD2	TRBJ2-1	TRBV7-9	CASRYTSGRGNNEQFF	TGTGCCAGCAGATATACTAGCGGGAGGGGGAACAATGAGCAGTTCTTC
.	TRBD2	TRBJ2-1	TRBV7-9	CASSLGLADYNEQFF	TGTGCCAGCAGCTTAGGGCTAGCGGACTACAATGAGCAGTTCTTC
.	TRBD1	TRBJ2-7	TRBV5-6	CASELGQGNPYEQYF	TGTGCCAGCGAATTAGGACAGGGAAATCCCTACGAGCAGTACTTC
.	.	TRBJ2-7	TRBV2	CASSDVGRDSYEQYF	TGTGCCAGCAGTGACGTGGGGCGGGACTCCTACGAGCAGTACTTC
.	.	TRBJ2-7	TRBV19	CASSVSVSPGDEQYF	TGTGCCAGTAGTGTTTCAGTATCCCCCGGGGACGAGCAGTACTTC
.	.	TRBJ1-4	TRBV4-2	CASSQEDPGVNEKLFF	TGTGCCAGCAGCCAAGAAGATCCAGGGGTAAATGAAAAACTGTTTTTT
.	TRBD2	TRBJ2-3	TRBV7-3	CASSLLAGVKVGTDTQYF	TGTGCCAGCAGCTTACTAGCGGGAGTTAAAGTGGGCACAGATACGCAGTATTTT
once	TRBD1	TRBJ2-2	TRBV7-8	CASSSTGGLAGELFF	TGTGCCAGCAGTTCCACAGGGGGCTTAGCCGGGGAGCTGTTTTTT
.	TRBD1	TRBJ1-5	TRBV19	CASHLQGNQPQHF	TGTGCCAGTCACTTACAGGGGAATCAGCCCCAGCATTTT
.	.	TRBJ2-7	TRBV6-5	CASSYSVGQSIHEQYF	TGTGCCAGCAGTTACTCGGTGGGGCAGTCAATCCACGAGCAGTACTTC
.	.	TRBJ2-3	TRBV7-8	CASSWDITDTQYF	TGTGCCAGCAGCTGGGACATCACAGATACGCAGTATTTT
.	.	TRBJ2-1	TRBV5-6	CASSLYNEQFF	TGTGCCAGCAGCTTGTATAATGAGCAGTTCTTC
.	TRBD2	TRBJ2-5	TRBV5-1	CASSPPGLAGGQETQYF	TGCGCCAGCAGCCCGCCGGGACTAGCGGGAGGGCAAGAGACCCAGTACTTC
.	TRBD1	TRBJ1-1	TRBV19	CASSHQQGWRTEAFF	TGTGCCAGTAGCCATCAACAGGGGTGGCGGACTGAAGCTTTCTTT
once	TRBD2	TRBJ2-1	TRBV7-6	CASSLGAGANEQFF	TGTGCCAGCAGCTTAGGAGCGGGAGCAAATGAGCAGTTCTTC
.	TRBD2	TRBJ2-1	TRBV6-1	CASSEDTSGRGEQFF	TGTGCCAGCAGTGAAGATACTAGCGGGAGAGGCGAGCAGTTCTTC
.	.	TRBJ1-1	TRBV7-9	CASSFLGGPTNTEAFF	TGTGCCAGCAGCTTTCTCGGGGGGCCAACGAACACTGAAGCTTTCTTT
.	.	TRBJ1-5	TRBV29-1	CSVAGGSNQPQHF	TGCAGCGTAGCGGGGGGGAGCAATCAGCCCCAGCATTTT
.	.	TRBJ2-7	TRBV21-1	CASSGRTGGSYEQYF	TGTGCCAGCAGCGGCCGGACAGGGGGCTCCTACGAGCAGTACTTC
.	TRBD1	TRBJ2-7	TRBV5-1	CASRTQQGSEQYF	TGCGCCAGCAGAACACAACAGGGGTCCGAGCAGTACTTC